The present entry profiles one T cell receptor beta chain with its context. Germline loops: CDR1 MDHEN, CDR2 SYDVKM. V was pared by 2 bases and J by 6 bases, with 11 bases of the junction left unmatched. The CDR3 totals 17 residues. Patients in Seattle were enrolled during active infection, then followed longitudinally. These data come from a study of blood T cell repertoires in COVID-19. Background on the study: COVID-19 samples from acute and convalescent phases originated in the United States, Italy and Spain. In each case, the material was cDNA or gDNA derived from T cells, B-cell-depleted T cells, or PBMCs.

Original processing notes: Researchers report that nucleated cell counts were estimated from reference gene primer amplification. The data were produced by immunoSEQ multiplex PCR, yet TCRdb's version contains in-frame clones alone and is incomplete. That table furnishes V, J and clone size, whereas the DNA furnished D and trimming. The data hold just over 250,000 clones, with around 90% observed a single time. The receptor's source is a person aged 18 to 30 with COVID-19, enrolled during active disease. The V and J genes are TRBV28 and TRBJ2-1, with 9 bases identical to TRBD1. Sequencing was done on a sample of peripheral blood. CDR3 in amino acids: CASSLPSGQGGRNEQFF. For the CDR3, the DNA is TGTGCCAGCAGTTTACCCTCGGGACAGGGTGGACGCAATGAGCAGTTCTTC.